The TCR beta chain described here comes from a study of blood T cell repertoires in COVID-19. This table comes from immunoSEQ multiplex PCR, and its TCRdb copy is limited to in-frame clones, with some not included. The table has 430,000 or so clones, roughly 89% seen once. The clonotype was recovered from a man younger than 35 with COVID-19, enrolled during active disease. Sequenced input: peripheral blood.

CDR3: CATNDPGVLNTQYF. The CDR3 DNA sequence: TGTGCCACCAACGACCCGGGAGTCTTGAATACGCAGTATTTT. This chain uses TRBV25-1 with TRBJ2-3, with a weak D call TRBD2 (6 bases). V was clipped by 10 bases and J by 7 bases, with 21 bases between them. The CDR3 loop spans 14 amino acids. CDR1 is MGHDK, CDR2 SYGVNS, per germline.